The 11 T cell receptor beta chains below all came from one sample that was sequenced in a study of graft-versus-host responses after intestinal transplantation. Sequenced by immunoSEQ multiplex PCR; TCRdb stores in-frame clones only, minus some. The repertoire holds 20,000 to 25,000 clones, with roughly 94% as singletons. The sequencing used PBMCs, collected 156 days after intestinal transplant. Receptors originate from a human patient who received an intestinal transplant, so some T cells may come from the graft donor.

The genes are TRBV4-3 and TRBJ2-5; D may be TRBD1 or TRBD2 (6 bases each). This CDR3 contains 15 residues. CDR1 LGHNA and CDR2 YSLEER come from the germline V gene. The V end was cut by 0 bases, the J end by 5 bases, with 13 bases between. The CDR3 protein is CASSQDVGGAETQYF. In DNA, the CDR3 is TGCGCCAGCAGCCAAGATGTCGGGGGCGCGGAGACCCAGTACTTC.

V is TRBV6-6 and J is TRBJ2-4; unclear D gene. Germline V gene sequence: CDR1 MNHNY, CDR2 SVGAGI (reference sequence). CDR3 length: 13 amino acids. Trimming shortened V by 10 bases and J by 6 bases, and 16 bases separated the two germline ends. For the CDR3, the DNA is TGTGCCATCAGAGACGTAGGGCTAAACATTCAGTACTTC. The encoded protein is CAIRDVGLNIQYF.

V usage is TRBV10-2 and J usage is TRBJ1-1; possible D gene TRBD1, 5 bases. Trimming removed 0 bases from V and 7 bases from J, with 12 bases in between. The CDR3 covers 14 residues. The V gene's germline CDR1 is WSHSY and CDR2 SAAADI. The chain's CDR3 is CASSESMGPGEAFF. In DNA, the CDR3 is TGCGCCAGCAGTGAGTCGATGGGACCCGGTGAAGCTTTCTTT.

The chain links TRBV4-2 to TRBJ1-5; D call uncertain. Between the trimmed V and J ends, which lost 4 bases and 4 bases, there was a span of 17 bases. The CDR3 consists of 16 residues. Germline CDR1 LGHNA, CDR2 YNFKEQ. CDR3: CASSPELRATNQPQHF. The CDR3 DNA reads TGTGCCAGCAGCCCCGAATTGCGAGCCACTAATCAGCCCCAGCATTTT.

Worth noting for this clone: The conserved phenylalanine or tryptophan is not found at the CDR3 terminus, so this likely reflects a read error. The chain has TRBV19 and TRBJ1-5; D might be TRBD1 (5 bases). Trimming shortened V by 4 bases and J by 10 bases, and 20 bases separated the two germline ends. This CDR3 spans 15 amino acids. The germline V gene has CDR1 LNHDA and CDR2 SQIVND (reference sequence). The DNA of the CDR3 is TGTGCCAGTAGTACCACCGACAGTCCTGAGGGACCCCAGCATTCT. It is translated as CASSTTDSPEGPQHS.

The chain joins TRBV30 to TRBJ1-1; TRBD1 matches 7 bases. The V and J ends lost 4 bases and 3 bases, in that order; junction bases with no gene match: 11. This CDR3 contains 15 residues. The V gene's germline CDR1 is GTSNPN and CDR2 SVGIG (reference sequence). CDR3 bases: TGTGCCTGGACTATTGAGGAGGGGGCAGACACTGAAGCTTTCTTT. It codes for CAWTIEEGADTEAFF. The whole variable domain, remainder taken from reference TRBV30 and TRBJ1-1, is SQTIHQWPATLVQPVGSPLSLECTVEGTSNPNLYWYRQAAGRGLQLLFYSVGIGQISSEVPQNLSASRPQDRQFILSSKKLLLSDSGFYLCAWTIEEGADTEAFFGQGTRLTVV.

The V gene is TRBV5-4, the J gene TRBJ1-4; no definite D call. Looked up from germline, CDR1 is SGHNT and CDR2 is YYREEE (reference sequence). This CDR3 is 15 amino acids long. V was pared by 2 bases and J by 5 bases, with 13 bases between. This chain's CDR3 is CASSLNLASNEKLFF. DNA for the CDR3: TGTGCCAGCAGCTTAAATTTGGCGTCGAATGAAAAACTGTTTTTT.

The J gene is TRBJ1-5, the V gene TRBV19; 11 bases map to TRBD1. Germline-derived CDR1 and CDR2 are LNHDA and SQIVND (reference sequence). CDR3 length: 17 amino acids. The V gene end was trimmed by 4 bases and the J gene end by 9 bases; junction bases not matched to a gene: 14. The CDR3 region is CASSTGFGTGGIGPQHF. In DNA, the CDR3 is TGTGCCAGTAGTACCGGCTTCGGGACAGGGGGAATAGGGCCCCAGCATTTT. The full variable domain, rest sourced from reference TRBV19 and TRBJ1-5, is DGGITQSPKYLFRKEGQNVTLSCEQNLNHDAMYWYRQDPGQGLRLIYYSQIVNDFQKGDIAEGYSVSREKKESFPLTVTSAQKNPTAFYLCASSTGFGTGGIGPQHFGDGTRLSIL.

The chain recombines TRBV2 with TRBJ1-2; TRBD1 aligns across 10 bases. Germline CDR1 and CDR2: SNHLY and FYNNEI. The CDR3 is made up of 14 amino acids. V gave up 6 bases and J gave up 8 bases; unmatched junction bases: 9. The CDR3 here is CASRRIGQGDGYTF. As DNA, the CDR3 is TGTGCCAGCAGACGAATAGGACAGGGGGACGGCTACACCTTC.

The rearrangement links TRBV27 to TRBJ1-1, with a tentative D call TRBD1 (5 bases). The ends were cut back, 3 bases at V and 3 bases at J, with 14 bases in the middle. This CDR3 spans 15 amino acids. In germline, CDR1 is MNHEY, CDR2 SMNVEV (reference sequence). CDR3 nucleotide sequence: TGTGCCAGCAGTTTTGCCGGGGCAGGCCACACTGAAGCTTTCTTT. It encodes CASSFAGAGHTEAFF.

This chain joins TRBV5-6 and TRBJ1-1; 7 bases are a match to TRBD1. The CDR3 runs 13 residues. V gave up 6 bases and J gave up 10 bases; unmatched junction bases: 12. Germline values: CDR1 SGHDT, CDR2 YYEEEE. The CDR3 DNA sequence: TGTGCCAGCACCCCGACAGGGTTGGATTTAGCTTTCTTT. Its protein is CASTPTGLDLAFF.